The present T cell receptor beta chain was sequenced within a study of neurological immune-mediated disorders. The table lists this clonotype with many counts. Antigen: not known. Notes on the study in general: The multiple sclerosis repertoire cluster lacked an association with any feature, whether clinical or MRI.

Via MiXCR, TCRdb re-called the 5' RACE reads, giving one row per CDR3 protein. The sample includes around 28,000 distinct CDR3 sequences, over 2% of them seen just once. This TCR derives from a woman aged 45-65 years with multiple sclerosis. The sample consisted of PBMCs.

The CDR3 sequence: CASSRTENTEAFF. The CDR3 coding sequence is TGTGCCAGCAGTAGAACAGAGAACACTGAAGCTTTCTTT. The chain recombines TRBV12-3 or TRBV12-4 with TRBJ1-1; D is ambiguous. The CDR3 is 13 amino acids. V was trimmed by 5 bases and J by 1 base, leaving 8 bases between them.